This TCR beta chain was found in a study of cytomegalovirus exposure and HLA in healthy donors. The CDR3 covers 13 residues. Germline CDR1 reads GTSNPN; CDR2 reads SVGIG (reference sequence). V was shortened by 2 bases and J by 1 base, with 9 bases between the two germline ends. Primers included in the PCR were 60 Vbeta and 13 Jbeta primers. Assay used: immunoSEQ multiplex PCR; TCRdb lists only in-frame clones, some missing. The sample yields roughly 150,000 clones, around two thirds seen once. Sequencing was done on a sample of PBMCs. The rearrangement links TRBV30 to TRBJ2-7, with unresolved D. This TCR came from a man younger than 40 in good health and CMV-seropositive. DNA for the CDR3: TGTGCCTGGAGTACTCCTTATTCCTACGAGCAGTACTTC. This gives the protein CAWSTPYSYEQYF.